This TCR beta chain derives from a study of molecular identifiers for immune sequencing clone quantification. Turning to the study itself: Replicates split RNA from 20,000 or 100,000 naive CD8 cells five ways, and the researchers sequenced four portions.

The CDR3 loop spans 16 amino acids. CDR1 is SGHDT and CDR2 is YYEEEE in the germline V gene. V gave up 4 bases and J gave up 1 base, with 15 bases separating them. TCRdb re-derived calls from the PCR reads in MiXCR, one entry per CDR3 protein. The sample contains about 40,000 distinct CDR3 sequences, approximately 24% of which appear only once. Using a CD8+CD4-CCR7+CD45RA+ phenotype, naive CD8 T cells were sorted. This clonotype was observed a handful of times. Its antigen remains unknown. Study-level results: Whereas naive cells kept under 1% of molecules in clones above 20 RNA copies, such clones held over 97% in effectors.

The chain uses TRBV5-6 and TRBJ2-4; D tentatively fits TRBD1 or TRBD2 (5 bases each). The origin of this receptor is a human donor in good health. Some libraries in this study had Jurkat cell RNA spiked in. The specimen sequenced was naive CD8+ T cells from blood, with Jurkat cell RNA spiked in. Indicated subset: FACS-sorted CD8+CD4-CCR7+CD45RA+ naive T cells. The CDR3 reads CASSNRGPGAKNIQYF. The CDR3 region has the DNA TGTGCCAGCAGCAACCGGGGCCCTGGGGCCAAAAACATTCAGTACTTC.